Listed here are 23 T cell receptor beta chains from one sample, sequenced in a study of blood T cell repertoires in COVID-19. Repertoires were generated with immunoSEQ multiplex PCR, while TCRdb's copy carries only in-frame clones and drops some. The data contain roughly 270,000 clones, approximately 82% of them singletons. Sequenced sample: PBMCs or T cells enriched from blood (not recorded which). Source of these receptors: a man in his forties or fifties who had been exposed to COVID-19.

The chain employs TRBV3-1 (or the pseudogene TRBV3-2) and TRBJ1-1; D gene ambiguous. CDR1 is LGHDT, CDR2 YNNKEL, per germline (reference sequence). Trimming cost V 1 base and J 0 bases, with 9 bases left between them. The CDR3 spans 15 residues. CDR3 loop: CASSQGLYMNTEAFF. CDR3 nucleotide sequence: TGTGCCAGCAGCCAAGGTTTATACATGAACACTGAAGCTTTCTTT.

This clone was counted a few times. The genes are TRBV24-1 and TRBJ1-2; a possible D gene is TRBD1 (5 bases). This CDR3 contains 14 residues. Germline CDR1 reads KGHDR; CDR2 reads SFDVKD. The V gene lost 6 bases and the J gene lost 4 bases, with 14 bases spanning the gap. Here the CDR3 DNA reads TGTGCCACCAGTCCCCGGGGGGAGTCCTATGGCTACACCTTC. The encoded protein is CATSPRGESYGYTF.

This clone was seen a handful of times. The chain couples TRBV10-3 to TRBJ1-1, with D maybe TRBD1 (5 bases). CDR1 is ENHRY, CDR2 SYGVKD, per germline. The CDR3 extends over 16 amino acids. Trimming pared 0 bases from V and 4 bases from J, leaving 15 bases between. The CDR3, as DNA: TGTGCCATCAGTGAGTCGGCCAGGGTGAAAGTCACTGAAGCTTTCTTT. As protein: CAISESARVKVTEAFF.

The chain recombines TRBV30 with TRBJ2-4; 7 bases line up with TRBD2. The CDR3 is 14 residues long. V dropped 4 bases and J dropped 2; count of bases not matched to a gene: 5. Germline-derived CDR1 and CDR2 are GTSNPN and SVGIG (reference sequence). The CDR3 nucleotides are TGTGCCTGGACATCGGGGGGAACCAAAAACATTCAGTACTTC. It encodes CAWTSGGTKNIQYF.

DNA of the CDR3: TGTGCTAGTGGTTTGGTGTTGGACAGCGGCACTGAAGCTTTCTTT. Protein sequence: CASGLVLDSGTEAFF. This sequence joins TRBV12-5 and TRBJ1-1, with D tentatively TRBD1 (6 bases). CDR3 length equals 15 residues. The V gene lost 0 bases and the J gene lost 4 bases, with 12 bases spanning the gap. Germline CDR1 LGHNT, CDR2 FRNRAP.

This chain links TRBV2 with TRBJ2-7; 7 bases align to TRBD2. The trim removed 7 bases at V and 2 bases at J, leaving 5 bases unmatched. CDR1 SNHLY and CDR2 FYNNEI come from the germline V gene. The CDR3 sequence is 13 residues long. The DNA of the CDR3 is TGTGCCAGCAAGGCTAGCGGCACCTACGAGCAGTACTTC. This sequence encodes CASKASGTYEQYF.

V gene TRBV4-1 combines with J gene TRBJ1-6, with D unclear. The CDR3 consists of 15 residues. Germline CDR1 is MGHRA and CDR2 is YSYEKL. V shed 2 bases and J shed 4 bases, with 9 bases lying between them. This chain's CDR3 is CASSQLAGYNSPLHF. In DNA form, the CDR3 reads TGCGCCAGCAGCCAATTGGCAGGATATAATTCACCCCTCCACTTT.

For the CDR3, the DNA is TGTGCCAGTAGTATCGGCGGGACGTTTGAGAATGAGCAGTTCTTC. It translates to CASSIGGTFENEQFF. The chain links TRBV19 to TRBJ2-1, with D tentatively TRBD2 (6 bases). The CDR3 loop spans 15 amino acids. Germline V lookup: CDR1 LNHDA, CDR2 SQIVND (reference sequence). V was trimmed by 3 bases and J by 7 bases, leaving 16 bases between them.

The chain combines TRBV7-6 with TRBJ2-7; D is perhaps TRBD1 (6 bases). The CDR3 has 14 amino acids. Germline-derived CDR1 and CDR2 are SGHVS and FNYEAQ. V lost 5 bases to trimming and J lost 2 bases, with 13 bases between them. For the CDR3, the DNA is TGTGCCAGCAGCCCCCAGGGGATGACCTACGAGCAGTACTTC. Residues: CASSPQGMTYEQYF.

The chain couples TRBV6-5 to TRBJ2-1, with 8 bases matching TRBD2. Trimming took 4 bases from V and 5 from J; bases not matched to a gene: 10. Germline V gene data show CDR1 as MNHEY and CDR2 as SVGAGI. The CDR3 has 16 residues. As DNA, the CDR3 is TGTGCCAGCAGTTCCTGGCTAGCGGGTATCGACAATGAGCAGTTCTTC. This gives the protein CASSSWLAGIDNEQFF.

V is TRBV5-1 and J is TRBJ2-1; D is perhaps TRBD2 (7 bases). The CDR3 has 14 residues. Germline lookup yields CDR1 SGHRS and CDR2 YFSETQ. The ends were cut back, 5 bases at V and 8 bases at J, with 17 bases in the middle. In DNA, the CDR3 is TGCGCCAGCAGGGGAGGGGGAGTAGTCGATGAGCAGTTCTTC. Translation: CASRGGGVVDEQFF. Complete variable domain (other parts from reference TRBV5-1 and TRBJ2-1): KAGVTQTPRYLIKTRGQQVTLSCSPISGHRSVSWYQQTPGQGLQFLFEYFSETQRNKGNFPGRFSGRQFSNSRSEMNVSTLELGDSALYLCASRGGGVVDEQFFGPGTRLTVL.

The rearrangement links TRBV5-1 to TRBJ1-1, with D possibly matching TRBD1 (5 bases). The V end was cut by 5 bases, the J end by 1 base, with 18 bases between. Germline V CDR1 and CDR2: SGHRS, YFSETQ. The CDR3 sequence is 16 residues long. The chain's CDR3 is CASSTQGNYRNTEAFF. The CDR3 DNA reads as TGCGCCAGCAGTACCCAGGGAAACTATAGGAACACTGAAGCTTTCTTT.

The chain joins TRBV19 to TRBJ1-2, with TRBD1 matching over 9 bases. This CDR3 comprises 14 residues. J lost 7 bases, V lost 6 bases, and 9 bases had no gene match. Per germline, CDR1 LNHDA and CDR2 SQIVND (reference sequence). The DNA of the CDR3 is TGTGCCAGTAGGACGGACAGGGGTGTCACTGGCTACACCTTC. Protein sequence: CASRTDRGVTGYTF.

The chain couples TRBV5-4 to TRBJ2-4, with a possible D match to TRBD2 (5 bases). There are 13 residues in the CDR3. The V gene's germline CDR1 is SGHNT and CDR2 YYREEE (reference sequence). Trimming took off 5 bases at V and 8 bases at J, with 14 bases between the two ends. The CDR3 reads CASSPRERDIQYF. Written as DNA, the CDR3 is TGTGCCAGCAGTCCGAGGGAACGGGACATTCAGTACTTC. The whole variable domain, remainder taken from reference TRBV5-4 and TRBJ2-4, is ETGVTQSPTHLIKTRGQQVTLRCSSQSGHNTVSWYQQALGQGPQFIFQYYREEENGRGNFPPRFSGLQFPNYSSELNVNALELDDSALYLCASSPRERDIQYFGAGTRLSVL.

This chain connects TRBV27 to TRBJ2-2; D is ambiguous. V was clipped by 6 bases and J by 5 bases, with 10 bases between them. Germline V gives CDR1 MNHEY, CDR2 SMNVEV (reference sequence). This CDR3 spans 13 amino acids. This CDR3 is CASRRPVTGELFF. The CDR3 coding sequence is TGTGCCAGCAGGCGCCCGGTAACCGGGGAGCTGTTTTTT.

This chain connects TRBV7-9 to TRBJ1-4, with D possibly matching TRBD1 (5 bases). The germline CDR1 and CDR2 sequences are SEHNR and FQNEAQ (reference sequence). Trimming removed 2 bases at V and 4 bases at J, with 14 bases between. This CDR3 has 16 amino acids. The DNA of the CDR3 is TGTGCCAGCAGCTTATCGGTCTCGGGGGGTAATGAAAAACTGTTTTTT. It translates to CASSLSVSGGNEKLFF.

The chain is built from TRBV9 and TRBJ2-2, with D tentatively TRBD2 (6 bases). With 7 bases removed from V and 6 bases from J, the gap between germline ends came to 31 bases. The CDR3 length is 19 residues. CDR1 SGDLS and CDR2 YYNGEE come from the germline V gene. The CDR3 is CASLIWGSLARDFSGELFF. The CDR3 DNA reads TGTGCCAGCCTTATCTGGGGGTCTTTGGCGCGGGATTTTTCCGGGGAGCTGTTTTTT.

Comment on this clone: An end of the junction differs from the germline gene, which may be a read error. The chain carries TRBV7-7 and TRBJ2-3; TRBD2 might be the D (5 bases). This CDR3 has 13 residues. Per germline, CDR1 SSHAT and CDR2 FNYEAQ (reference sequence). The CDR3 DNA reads TGTGCTAGCAGCTTAGGGCGGGCAGATACGCAGTATTTT. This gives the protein CASSLGRADTQYF.

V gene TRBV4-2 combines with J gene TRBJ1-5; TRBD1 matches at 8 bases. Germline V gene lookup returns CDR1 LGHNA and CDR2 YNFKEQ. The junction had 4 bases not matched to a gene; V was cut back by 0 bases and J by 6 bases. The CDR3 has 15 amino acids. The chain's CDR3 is CASSQDPGGGQPQHF. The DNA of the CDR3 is TGTGCCAGCAGCCAAGACCCAGGGGGCGGTCAGCCCCAGCATTTT.

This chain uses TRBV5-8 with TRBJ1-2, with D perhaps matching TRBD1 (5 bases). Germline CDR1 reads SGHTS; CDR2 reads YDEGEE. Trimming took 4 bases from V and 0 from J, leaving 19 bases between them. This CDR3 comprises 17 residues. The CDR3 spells CASSPPGSAATNYGYTF. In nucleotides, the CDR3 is TGTGCCAGCAGCCCGCCAGGGTCGGCAGCAACTAACTATGGCTACACCTTC.

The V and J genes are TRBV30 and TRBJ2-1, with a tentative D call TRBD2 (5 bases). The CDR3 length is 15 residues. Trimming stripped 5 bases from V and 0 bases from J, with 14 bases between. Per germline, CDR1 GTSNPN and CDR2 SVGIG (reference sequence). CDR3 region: CAWLPDSSSYNEQFF. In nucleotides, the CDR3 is TGTGCCTGGCTACCGGACTCGAGCTCCTACAATGAGCAGTTCTTC.

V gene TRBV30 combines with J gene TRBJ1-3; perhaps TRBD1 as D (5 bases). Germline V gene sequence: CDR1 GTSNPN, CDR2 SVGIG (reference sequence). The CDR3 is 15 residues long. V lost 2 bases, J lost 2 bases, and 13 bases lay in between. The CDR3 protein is CAWSSQGTAGNTIYF. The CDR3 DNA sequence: TGTGCCTGGAGTAGTCAGGGTACGGCTGGAAACACCATATATTTT.

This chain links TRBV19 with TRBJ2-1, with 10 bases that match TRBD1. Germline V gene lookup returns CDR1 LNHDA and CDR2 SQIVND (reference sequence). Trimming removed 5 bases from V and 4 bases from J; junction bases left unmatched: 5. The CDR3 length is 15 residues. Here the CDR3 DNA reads TGTGCCAGTAGTCTCGACAGGGGGCTTTACAATGAGCAGTTCTTC. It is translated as CASSLDRGLYNEQFF.